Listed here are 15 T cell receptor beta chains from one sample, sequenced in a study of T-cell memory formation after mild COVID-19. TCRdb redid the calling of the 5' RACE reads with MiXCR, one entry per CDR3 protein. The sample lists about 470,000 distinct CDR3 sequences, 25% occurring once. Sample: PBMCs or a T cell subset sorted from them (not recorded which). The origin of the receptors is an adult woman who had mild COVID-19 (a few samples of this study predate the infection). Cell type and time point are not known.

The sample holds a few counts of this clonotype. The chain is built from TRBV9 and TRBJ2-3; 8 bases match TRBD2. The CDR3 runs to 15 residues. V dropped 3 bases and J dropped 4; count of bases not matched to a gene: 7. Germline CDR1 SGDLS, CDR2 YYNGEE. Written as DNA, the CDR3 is TGTGCCAGCAGCGCCCCGAGTAGCGGGGCAGATACGCAGTATTTT. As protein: CASSAPSSGADTQYF.

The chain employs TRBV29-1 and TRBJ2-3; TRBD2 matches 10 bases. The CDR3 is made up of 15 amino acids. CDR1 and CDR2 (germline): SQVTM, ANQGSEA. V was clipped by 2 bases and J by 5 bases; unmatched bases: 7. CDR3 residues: CSVELPSGGLDTQYF. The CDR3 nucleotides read TGCAGCGTTGAACTGCCTAGCGGGGGATTAGATACGCAGTATTTT.

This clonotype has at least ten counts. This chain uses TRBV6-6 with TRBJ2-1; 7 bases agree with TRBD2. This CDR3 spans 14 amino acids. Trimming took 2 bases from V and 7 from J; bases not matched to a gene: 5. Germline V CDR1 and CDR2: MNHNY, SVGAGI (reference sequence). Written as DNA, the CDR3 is TGTGCCAGCAGTTACGGGGGAGGGCCGAATGAGCAGTTCTTC. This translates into CASSYGGGPNEQFF.

The CDR3 loop reads CASSSGTSGNTDTQYF. The CDR3 bases are TGCGCCAGCAGCTCCGGGACTAGCGGGAACACAGATACGCAGTATTTT. The chain has TRBV5-1 and TRBJ2-3; 13 nucleotides match TRBD2. J gave up 2 bases and V 3 bases, and 3 bases lay outside the gene matches. CDR1 is SGHRS, CDR2 YFSETQ, per germline. This CDR3 has 16 amino acids. The full variable domain, with the rest looked up from reference TRBV5-1 and TRBJ2-3, is KAGVTQTPRYLIKTRGQQVTLSCSPISGHRSVSWYQQTPGQGLQFLFEYFSETQRNKGNFPGRFSGRQFSNSRSEMNVSTLELGDSALYLCASSSGTSGNTDTQYFGPGTRLTVL.

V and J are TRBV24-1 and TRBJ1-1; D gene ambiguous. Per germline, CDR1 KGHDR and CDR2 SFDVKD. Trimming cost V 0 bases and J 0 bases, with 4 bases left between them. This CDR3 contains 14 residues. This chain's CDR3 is CATSDLRVNTEAFF. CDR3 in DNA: TGTGCCACCAGTGATTTGCGGGTGAACACTGAAGCTTTCTTT.

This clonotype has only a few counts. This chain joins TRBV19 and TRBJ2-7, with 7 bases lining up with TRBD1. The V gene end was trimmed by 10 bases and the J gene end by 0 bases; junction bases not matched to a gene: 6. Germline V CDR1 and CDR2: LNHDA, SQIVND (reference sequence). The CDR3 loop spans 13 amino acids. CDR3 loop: CATTGTASYEQYF. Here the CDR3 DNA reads TGTGCCACCACCGGGACAGCCTCCTACGAGCAGTACTTC.

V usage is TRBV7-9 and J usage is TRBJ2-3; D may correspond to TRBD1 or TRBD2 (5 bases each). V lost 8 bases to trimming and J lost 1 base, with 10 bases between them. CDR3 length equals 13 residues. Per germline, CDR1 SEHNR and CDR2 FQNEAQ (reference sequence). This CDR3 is CASPRGGTDTQYF. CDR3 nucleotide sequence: TGTGCCAGCCCTAGGGGAGGCACAGATACGCAGTATTTT.

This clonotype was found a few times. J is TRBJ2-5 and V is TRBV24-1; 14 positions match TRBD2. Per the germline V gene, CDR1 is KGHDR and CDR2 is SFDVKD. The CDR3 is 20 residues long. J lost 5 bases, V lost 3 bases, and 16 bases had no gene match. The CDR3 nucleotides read TGTGCCACCAGTGATCGTGGGGGCCGGCAGCGACTAGCGGGAGGGGAGACCCAGTACTTC. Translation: CATSDRGGRQRLAGGETQYF.

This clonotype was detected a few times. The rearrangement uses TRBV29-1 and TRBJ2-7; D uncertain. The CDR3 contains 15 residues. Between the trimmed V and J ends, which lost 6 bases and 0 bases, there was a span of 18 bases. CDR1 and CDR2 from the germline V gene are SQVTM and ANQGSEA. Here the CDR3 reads CSVLTPDGISYEQYF. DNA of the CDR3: TGCAGCGTCCTCACGCCCGACGGAATCTCCTACGAGCAGTACTTC.

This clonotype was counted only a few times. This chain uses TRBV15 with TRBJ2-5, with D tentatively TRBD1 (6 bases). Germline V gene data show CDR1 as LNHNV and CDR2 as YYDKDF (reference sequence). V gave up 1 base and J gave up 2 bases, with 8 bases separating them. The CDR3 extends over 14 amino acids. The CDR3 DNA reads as TGTGCCACCAGCAGAGCCGGACAGCAAGAGACCCAGTACTTC. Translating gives CATSRAGQQETQYF.

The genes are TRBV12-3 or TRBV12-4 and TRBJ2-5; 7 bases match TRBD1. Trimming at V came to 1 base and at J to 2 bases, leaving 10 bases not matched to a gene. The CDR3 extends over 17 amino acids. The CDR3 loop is CASSLVEGTEGQETQYF. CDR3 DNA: TGTGCCAGCAGTTTAGTTGAGGGGACAGAGGGTCAAGAGACCCAGTACTTC.

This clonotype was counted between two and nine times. CDR3: CATGLGGGPYNEQFF. DNA of the CDR3: TGTGCCACCGGGCTAGGGGGGGGACCCTACAATGAGCAGTTCTTC. V and J are TRBV24-1 and TRBJ2-1, with D perhaps TRBD2 (7 bases). The CDR3 covers 15 residues. The germline V gene has CDR1 KGHDR and CDR2 SFDVKD. V shed 9 bases and J shed 2 bases, with 16 bases lying between them.

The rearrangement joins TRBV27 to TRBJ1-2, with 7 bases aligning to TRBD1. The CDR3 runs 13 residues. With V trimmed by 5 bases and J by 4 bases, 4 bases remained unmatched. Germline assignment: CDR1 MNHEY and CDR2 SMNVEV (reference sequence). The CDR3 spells CASSIKGAYGYTF. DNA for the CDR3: TGTGCCAGCAGTATAAAGGGGGCCTATGGCTACACCTTC.

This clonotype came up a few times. The CDR3 region has the DNA TGTGCCAGCAGGACTGTAGGGAGGACTGAAGCTTTCTTT. Amino acids: CASRTVGRTEAFF. The J gene is TRBJ1-1, the V gene TRBV6-2 or TRBV6-3, with no clear D. Germline-derived CDR1 and CDR2 are MNHEY and SVGEGT. Trimming cost V 6 bases and J 5 bases, with 13 bases left between them. This CDR3 has 13 residues.

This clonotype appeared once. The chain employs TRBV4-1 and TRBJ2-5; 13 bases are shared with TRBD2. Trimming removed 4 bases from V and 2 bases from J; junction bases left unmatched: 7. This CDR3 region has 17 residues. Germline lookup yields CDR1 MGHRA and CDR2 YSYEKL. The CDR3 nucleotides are TGCGCCAGCAGCCCTAGGACTAGCGGGGGCCCTCAAGAGACCCAGTACTTC. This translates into CASSPRTSGGPQETQYF.